These 7 T cell receptor beta chains came from one sample sequenced in a study of Graves' ophthalmopathy and Graves' hyperthyroidism. The sequenced template was RNA, covering the TCR beta CDR3 region. Following a first-round RT-PCR that used HTBI primers, a second-round multiplex PCR was carried out. Using its own MiXCR run on the multiplex PCR reads, TCRdb lists one record per CDR3 protein. This table holds some 380,000 distinct CDR3 sequences, just over 15% found once. The specimen was peripheral blood. The receptor source for this set is a woman between 18 and 30 years old with stable Graves' hyperthyroidism.

There are many counts of this clonotype. The chain links TRBV2 to TRBJ1-6; D unresolved. The germline CDR1 and CDR2 sequences are SNHLY and FYNNEI. This CDR3 contains 17 residues. V dropped 7 bases and J dropped 0 bases, with 16 bases sitting between them. CDR3 sequence reads: CASTKTWASSYNSPLHF. CDR3 in DNA: TGTGCCAGCACTAAAACTTGGGCTAGCTCCTATAATTCACCCCTCCACTTT.

This clonotype was found many times. The chain links TRBV29-1 to TRBJ2-7; maybe TRBD2 (6 bases). The CDR3 runs 13 residues. V lost 6 bases and J lost 4, with 16 bases in between. Germline CDR1 reads SQVTM; CDR2 reads ANQGSEA. The CDR3 reads CSVLTVGGYEQYF. CDR3 nucleotides: TGCAGCGTCCTGACAGTGGGGGGTTACGAGCAGTACTTC.

This clonotype was found a few times. This chain links TRBV27 with TRBJ1-2, with D perhaps TRBD1 (5 bases). Trimming cost V 4 bases and J 4 bases, with 13 bases left between them. The CDR3 length is 14 residues. Germline V gene sequence: CDR1 MNHEY, CDR2 SMNVEV (reference sequence). The CDR3 DNA reads as TGTGCCAGCAGTTCCCAGGGTGGCAGCTATGGCTACACCTTC. Translated, it gives CASSSQGGSYGYTF.

This clonotype was counted at least ten times. The chain recombines TRBV6-2 or TRBV6-3 with TRBJ2-7, with 7 bases fitting TRBD2. Trimming cost V 5 bases and J 6 bases; bases outside gene matches: 7. Germline V gives CDR1 MNHEY, CDR2 SVGEGT. This CDR3 region has 13 residues. The CDR3 sequence: CASSREVTAEQYF. Here the CDR3 DNA reads TGTGCCAGCAGTCGGGAGGTCACGGCCGAGCAGTACTTC.

This clonotype was recorded many times. The rearrangement joins TRBV20-1 to TRBJ1-3; TRBD1 matches 8 bases. This CDR3 comprises 14 residues. The ends lost 6 bases at V and 1 base at J; junction bases unmatched: 5. Germline loops: CDR1 DFQATT, CDR2 SNEGSKA (reference sequence). DNA of the CDR3: TGCAGTGCCTCCCGACAGGGGTCTGGAAACACCATATATTTT. Translated: CSASRQGSGNTIYF.

Comments on this clonotype: Possible read error: a much larger clone is one base away. This chain joins TRBV7-9 and TRBJ1-6; TRBD1 is a possible D gene (5 bases). Trimming pared 5 bases from V and 8 bases from J, leaving 13 bases between. The CDR3 totals 14 residues. Germline values: CDR1 SEHNR, CDR2 FQNEAQ (reference sequence). The CDR3 region is CASSPAFRDSPLHF. CDR3 nucleotide sequence: TGTGCCAGCAGCCCGGCCTTCAGGGATTCACCCCTCCACTTT.

This clonotype showed up many times. The chain has TRBV6-5 and TRBJ1-2; 7 bases line up with TRBD1. Per the germline V gene, CDR1 is MNHEY and CDR2 is SVGAGI. J gave up 6 bases and V 6 bases, and 7 bases lay outside the gene matches. The CDR3 has 13 residues. CDR3 sequence (DNA): TGTGCCAGCAGGGTCAGGGGGTCTGATGGCTACACCTTC. It encodes CASRVRGSDGYTF.